The 10 T cell receptor beta chains below come from one sample, sequenced in a study of T cell responses to AZD1222 COVID-19 vaccine. Method: immunoSEQ multiplex PCR; TCRdb's copy keeps in-frame clones and lacks some. The profile shows roughly 140,000 clones, 85% to 90% of them singletons. This material consisted of peripheral blood, taken on day 0 of AZD1222 vaccination. The receptor set was obtained from an adult in good health.

The chain combines TRBV4-3 with TRBJ1-4; the D gene is possibly TRBD1 (5 bases). Trimming left V 0 bases short and J 15 bases short, with 14 bases between. This CDR3 spans 13 amino acids. Germline CDR1 and CDR2: LGHNA and YSLEER. The CDR3 sequence: CASSQDPRSGVFF. DNA of the CDR3: TGCGCCAGCAGCCAAGATCCCCGGTCGGGGGTGTTTTTT.

The chain is built from TRBV19 and TRBJ2-1; 9 bases match TRBD2. J was trimmed by 4 bases and V by 5 bases; bases with no gene match: 9. The CDR3 contains 16 residues. CDR1 is LNHDA and CDR2 is SQIVND in the germline V gene (reference sequence). The DNA of the CDR3 is TGTGCCAGTAGTCCCCGCAAGGCGGGAGGGTACAATGAGCAGTTCTTC. Protein sequence: CASSPRKAGGYNEQFF.

This clone has more than one count but fewer than ten. V and J are TRBV10-3 and TRBJ2-1; 8 positions agree with TRBD1. There are 16 residues in the CDR3. Per germline, CDR1 ENHRY and CDR2 SYGVKD. Unmatched junction bases numbered 8, after V lost 3 bases and J lost 4 bases. The CDR3 loop is CAISDSKQGDYNEQFF. The CDR3 region has the DNA TGTGCCATCAGTGATTCCAAACAGGGGGATTACAATGAGCAGTTCTTC.

The chain is built from TRBV4-3 and TRBJ2-7; 8 bases match TRBD1. V dropped 4 bases and J dropped 3; count of bases not matched to a gene: 8. The CDR3 is made up of 15 amino acids. In germline, CDR1 is LGHNA, CDR2 YSLEER. CDR3 nucleotide sequence: TGCGCCAGCAGCCGAGGACAGGGACCTTTCTACGAGCAGTACTTC. It translates to CASSRGQGPFYEQYF.

V is TRBV7-8 and J is TRBJ1-1, with TRBD1 matching 9 bases. V lost 5 bases to trimming and J lost 4 bases; unmatched junction nucleotides: 8. Per germline, CDR1 SGHVS and CDR2 FQNEAQ. The CDR3 is 15 residues long. Written as DNA, the CDR3 is TGTGCCAGCAGCACAGGGGACAGGGTGGCCACTGAAGCTTTCTTT. Residues: CASSTGDRVATEAFF.

V gene TRBV11-2 combines with J gene TRBJ2-4, with 12 bases matching TRBD2. Germline CDR1 reads SGHAT; CDR2 reads FQNNGV. V lost 5 bases and J lost 4; bases outside the gene matches: 3. The CDR3 runs 15 residues. The CDR3 region is CASSGTSGPKNIQYF. Here the CDR3 DNA reads TGTGCCAGCAGCGGGACTAGCGGGCCAAAAAACATTCAGTACTTC.

The V call is TRBV7-2, the J call TRBJ2-7; 12 bases fit TRBD2. Germline V gives CDR1 SGHTA, CDR2 FQGNSA. Trimming at V came to 0 bases and at J to 1 base, leaving 7 bases not matched to a gene. The CDR3 has 18 amino acids. CDR3 sequence reads: CASSLAPWTSGKSYEQYF. CDR3 coding DNA: TGTGCCAGCAGCTTAGCTCCCTGGACTAGCGGGAAATCCTACGAGCAGTACTTC.

The CDR3 nucleotides are TGTGCCAGCAGCTTGGCATCACAGGCGAGCGAGCAGTACTTC. Translation gives CASSLASQASEQYF. This chain connects TRBV5-5 to TRBJ2-7, with a weak D call TRBD1 (5 bases). Germline assignment: CDR1 SGHKS and CDR2 YYEKEE (reference sequence). The CDR3 is 14 amino acids. V lost 0 bases and J 6 bases, leaving 13 bases between the germline ends.

The chain carries TRBV15 and TRBJ2-7; 14 nucleotides align to TRBD2. Germline V CDR1 and CDR2: LNHNV, YYDKDF (reference sequence). V lost 9 bases and J lost 6; bases outside the gene matches: 4. The CDR3 covers 13 residues. The DNA for the CDR3 is TGTGCCACAGGGGGACTAGCGGGAGTCGAGCAGTACTTC. As protein: CATGGLAGVEQYF.

This sequence joins TRBV30 and TRBJ2-1, with 7 bases fitting TRBD2. Germline V gene lookup returns CDR1 GTSNPN and CDR2 SVGIG (reference sequence). The CDR3 is 15 residues long. V gave up 4 bases and J gave up 4 bases; unmatched junction bases: 10. In nucleotides, the CDR3 is TGTGCCTGGACAGGTGGGAGCGGGGCTTACAATGAGCAGTTCTTC. It encodes CAWTGGSGAYNEQFF. The full variable domain, its missing parts supplied by reference TRBV30 and TRBJ2-1, is SQTIHQWPATLVQPVGSPLSLECTVEGTSNPNLYWYRQAAGRGLQLLFYSVGIGQISSEVPQNLSASRPQDRQFILSSKKLLLSDSGFYLCAWTGGSGAYNEQFFGPGTRLTVL.